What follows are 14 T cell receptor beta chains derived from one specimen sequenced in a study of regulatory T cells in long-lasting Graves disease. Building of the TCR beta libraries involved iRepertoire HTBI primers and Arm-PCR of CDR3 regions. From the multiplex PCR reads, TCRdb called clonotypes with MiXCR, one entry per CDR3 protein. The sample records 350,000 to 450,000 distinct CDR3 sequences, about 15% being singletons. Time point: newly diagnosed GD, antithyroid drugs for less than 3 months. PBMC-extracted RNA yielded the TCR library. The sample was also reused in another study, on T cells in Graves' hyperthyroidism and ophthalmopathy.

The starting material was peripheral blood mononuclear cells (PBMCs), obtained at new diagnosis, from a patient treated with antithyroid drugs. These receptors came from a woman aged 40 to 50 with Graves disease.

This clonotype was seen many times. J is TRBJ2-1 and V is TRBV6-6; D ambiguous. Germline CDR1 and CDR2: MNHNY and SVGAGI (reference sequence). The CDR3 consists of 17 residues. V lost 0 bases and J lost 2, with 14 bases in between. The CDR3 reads CASSYSSTFEPYNEQFF. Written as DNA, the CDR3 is TGTGCCAGCAGTTACTCGAGTACATTTGAACCCTACAATGAGCAGTTCTTC.

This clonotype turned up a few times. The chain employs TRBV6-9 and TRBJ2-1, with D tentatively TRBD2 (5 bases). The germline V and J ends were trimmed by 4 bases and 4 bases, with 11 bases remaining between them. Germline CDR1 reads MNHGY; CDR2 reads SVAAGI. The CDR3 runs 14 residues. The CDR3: CASSLLEGYNEQFF. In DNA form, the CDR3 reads TGTGCCAGCAGTTTACTAGAGGGATACAATGAGCAGTTCTTC.

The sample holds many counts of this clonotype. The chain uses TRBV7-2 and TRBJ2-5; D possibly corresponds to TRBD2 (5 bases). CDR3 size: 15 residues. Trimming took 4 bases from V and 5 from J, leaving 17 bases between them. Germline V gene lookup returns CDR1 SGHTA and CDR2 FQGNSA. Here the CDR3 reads CASSSGAGLSETQYF. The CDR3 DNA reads TGTGCCAGCAGCTCTGGCGCGGGCTTATCGGAGACCCAGTACTTC.

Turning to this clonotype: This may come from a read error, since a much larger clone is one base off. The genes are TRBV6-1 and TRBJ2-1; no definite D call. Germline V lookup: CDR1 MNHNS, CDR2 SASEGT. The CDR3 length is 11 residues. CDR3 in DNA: TGTGGCAGCACCGACACGAATGAGCAGTTCTTC. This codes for CGSTDTNEQFF.

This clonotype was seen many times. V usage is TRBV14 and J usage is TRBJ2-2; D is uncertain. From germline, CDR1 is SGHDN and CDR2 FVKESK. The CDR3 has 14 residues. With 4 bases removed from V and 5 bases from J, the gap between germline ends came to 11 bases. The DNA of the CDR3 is TGTGCCAGCAGCCGGGCTATCTCAACCGGGGAGCTGTTTTTT. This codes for CASSRAISTGELFF.

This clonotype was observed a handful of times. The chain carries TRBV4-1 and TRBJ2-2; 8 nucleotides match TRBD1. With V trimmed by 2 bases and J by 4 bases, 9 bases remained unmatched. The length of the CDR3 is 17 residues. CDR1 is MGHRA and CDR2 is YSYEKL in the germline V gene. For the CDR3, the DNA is TGCGCCAGCAGCCAAACAGTTACAGGGGGAGGCACCGGGGAGCTGTTTTTT. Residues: CASSQTVTGGGTGELFF.

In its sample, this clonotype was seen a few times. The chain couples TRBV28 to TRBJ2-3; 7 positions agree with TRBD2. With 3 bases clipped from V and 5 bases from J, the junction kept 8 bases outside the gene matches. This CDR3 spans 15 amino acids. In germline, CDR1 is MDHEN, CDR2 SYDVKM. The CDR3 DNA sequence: TGTGCCAGCAGTTTCGTATCGGGGGGAGGAGATACGCAGTATTTT. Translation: CASSFVSGGGDTQYF.

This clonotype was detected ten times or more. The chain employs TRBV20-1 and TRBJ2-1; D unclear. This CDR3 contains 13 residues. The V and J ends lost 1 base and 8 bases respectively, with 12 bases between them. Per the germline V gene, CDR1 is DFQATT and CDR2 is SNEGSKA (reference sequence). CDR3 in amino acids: CSARGSRAYEQFF. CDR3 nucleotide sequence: TGCAGTGCTAGAGGCAGTCGGGCATATGAGCAGTTCTTC.

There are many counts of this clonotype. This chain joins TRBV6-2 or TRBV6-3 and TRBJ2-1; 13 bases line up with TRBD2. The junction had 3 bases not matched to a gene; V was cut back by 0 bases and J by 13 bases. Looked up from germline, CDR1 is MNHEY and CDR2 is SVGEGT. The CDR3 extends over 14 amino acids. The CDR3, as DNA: TGTGCCAGCAGTTACTCCGGGACTAGCGGGGAACAGTTCTTC. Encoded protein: CASSYSGTSGEQFF.

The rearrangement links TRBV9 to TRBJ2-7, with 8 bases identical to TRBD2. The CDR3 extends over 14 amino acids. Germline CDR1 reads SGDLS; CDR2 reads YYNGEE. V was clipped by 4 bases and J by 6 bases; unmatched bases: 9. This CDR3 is CASSPGTRQIEQYF. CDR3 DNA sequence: TGTGCCAGCAGCCCCGGGACTAGACAGATCGAGCAGTACTTC.

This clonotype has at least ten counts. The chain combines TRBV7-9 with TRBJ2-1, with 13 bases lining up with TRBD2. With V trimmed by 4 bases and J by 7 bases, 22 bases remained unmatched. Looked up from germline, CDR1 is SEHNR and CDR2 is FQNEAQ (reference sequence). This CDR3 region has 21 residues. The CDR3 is CASSSLGEELAGGPVLNEQFF. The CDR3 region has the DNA TGTGCCAGCAGCTCATTAGGGGAGGAACTAGCGGGAGGGCCCGTCCTAAATGAGCAGTTCTTC.

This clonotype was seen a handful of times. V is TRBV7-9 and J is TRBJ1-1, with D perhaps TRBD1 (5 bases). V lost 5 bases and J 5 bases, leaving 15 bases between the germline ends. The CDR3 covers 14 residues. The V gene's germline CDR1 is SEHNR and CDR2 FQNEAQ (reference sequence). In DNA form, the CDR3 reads TGTGCCAGCAGCCAAGGCAGGGAGGGGACTGAAGCTTTCTTT. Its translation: CASSQGREGTEAFF. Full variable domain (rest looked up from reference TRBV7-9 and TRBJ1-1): DTGVSQNPRHKITKRGQNVTFRCDPISEHNRLYWYRQTLGQGPEFLTYFQNEAQLEKSRLLSDRFSAERPKGSFSTLEIQRTEQGDSAMYLCASSQGREGTEAFFGQGTRLTVV.

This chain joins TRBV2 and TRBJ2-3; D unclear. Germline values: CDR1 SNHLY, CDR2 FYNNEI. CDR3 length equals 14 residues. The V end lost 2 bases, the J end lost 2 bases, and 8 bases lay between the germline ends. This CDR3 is CASSEIVNTDTQYF. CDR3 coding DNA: TGTGCCAGCAGTGAAATAGTCAACACAGATACGCAGTATTTT.

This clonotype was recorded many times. CDR3 amino acids: CASIKDLNPSYEQYF. The CDR3 bases are TGTGCCAGCATCAAGGACTTAAACCCCTCCTACGAGCAGTACTTC. The rearrangement links TRBV2 to TRBJ2-7, with D possibly matching TRBD2 (5 bases). The germline V gene has CDR1 SNHLY and CDR2 FYNNEI. The CDR3 is 15 amino acids. V was pared by 7 bases and J by 0 bases, with 16 bases between.